These T cell receptor beta chains were read from a single sample in a study of T cells in Graves' hyperthyroidism and ophthalmopathy. TCRdb analysed the multiplex PCR reads with MiXCR anew, one entry per CDR3 protein. The table records under 40,000 distinct CDR3 sequences, 40% to 65% of them present only once. The specimen sequenced was blood. Receptors originate from a man aged 35 to 55 with Graves' ophthalmopathy. Each CDR3 is given with its conserved first and last residue. The D gene is left open where the match is weak. For some rows the clone size is stated as once, few or many, or as a class when expanded; others skip it.

cdr3_aa | cdr3_nt | v_call | d_call | j_call | clone_size
CASTLGVFGQPQHF | TGTGCCAGCACCCTAGGCGTGTTTGGTCAGCCCCAGCATTTT | TRBV19 | . | TRBJ1-5 | .
CASSSYRFSSYNEQYF | TGTGCCAGCAGCTCATACAGATTTAGCTCCTACAATGAGCAGTATTTT | TRBV7-8 | . | TRBJ2-3 | .
CASSRRRVDNTEAFF | TGTGCCAGCAGCCGCCGCCGCGTAGATAACACTGAAGCTTTCTTT | TRBV7-2 | . | TRBJ1-1 | .
CASSLNIDGKETQYF | TGCGCCAGCAGCTTGAATATCGACGGTAAAGAGACCCAGTACTTC | TRBV5-1 | . | TRBJ2-5 | many
CASSFILTSGRHLTSYNEQFF | TGTGCCAGCAGTTTTATTCTAACTAGCGGGAGGCACTTAACCTCCTACAATGAGCAGTTCTTC | TRBV12-3/TRBV12-4 | TRBD2 | TRBJ2-1 | many
CAISEYTEAFF | TGTGCCATCAGTGAGTACACTGAAGCTTTCTTT | TRBV10-3 | . | TRBJ1-1 | medium-sized
CARVSRSGANEQFF | TGTGCCCGCGTCAGTAGGTCGGGGGCCAACGAGCAGTTCTTC | TRBV25-1 | . | TRBJ2-1 | .
CASSPLLGTGELFF | TGTGCCAGCAGCCCCCTCCTCGGGACCGGGGAGCTGTTTTTT | TRBV3-1 | . | TRBJ2-2 | many
CASSAGGGEKLFF | TGTGCCAGCAGCGCAGGGGGAGGTGAAAAACTGTTTTTT | TRBV28 | TRBD1 | TRBJ1-4 | .
CASSEAAVSYNEQYF | TGTGCCAGCAGTGAAGCAGCGGTTTCCTACAATGAGCAGTATTTT | TRBV6-6 | . | TRBJ2-3 | .
CASSLGAGTVNTEAFF | TGTGCCAGCAGTTTAGGGGCGGGGACCGTAAACACTGAAGCTTTCTTT | TRBV28 | . | TRBJ1-1 | many
CASSRGQDYNNEQFF | TGTGCCAGCAGCCGGGGACAGGACTACAACAATGAGCAGTTCTTC | TRBV6-6 | TRBD1 | TRBJ2-1 | many
CSAREGTSGGTQYF | TGCAGTGCTAGAGAGGGGACTAGCGGGGGGACCCAGTACTTC | TRBV20-1 | TRBD2 | TRBJ2-5 | many
CASSLNSGFSTDTQFF | TGTGCCAGCAGCTTAAATTCGGGATTTAGCACAGATACGCAGTTCTTC | TRBV7-6 | . | TRBJ2-1 | once
CASSWGEFGEQYF | TGTGCCAGCAGCTGGGGCGAGTTCGGGGAGCAGTACTTC | TRBV7-2 | . | TRBJ2-7 | medium-sized
CASSPGRSHEQYF | TGTGCCAGCAGCCCAGGGAGAAGCCACGAGCAGTACTTC | TRBV3-1 | . | TRBJ2-7 | many
CASSEWQPYYEQYF | TGTGCCAGCAGTGAATGGCAGCCGTACTACGAGCAGTACTTC | TRBV2 | . | TRBJ2-7 | .
CASSPGLREYF | TGTGCCAGCAGCCCGGGACTCAGGGAGTATTTT | TRBV7-6 | . | TRBJ2-3 | hyperexpanded
CASSSDRGSISPKHF | TGTGCCAGCAGTTCGGACAGGGGCTCAATCAGCCCCAAGCATTTT | TRBV12-3/TRBV12-4 | TRBD1 | TRBJ1-5 | .
CASSQEEQGSGANVLTF | TGCGCCAGCAGCCAAGAGGAACAGGGTTCTGGGGCCAACGTCCTGACTTTC | TRBV4-1 | . | TRBJ2-6 | many
CASSLGPWGTYEQYF | TGTGCTAGCAGCTTAGGCCCGTGGGGGACCTACGAGCAGTACTTC | TRBV7-7 | . | TRBJ2-7 | .
CSATGGWDRESPQHF | TGCAGTGCGACAGGCGGGTGGGACAGGGAGAGTCCCCAGCATTTT | TRBV20-1 | TRBD1 | TRBJ1-5 | .
CASSYSGTDEQFF | TGTGCCAGCAGTTACTCGGGGACCGACGAGCAGTTCTTC | TRBV6-9 | . | TRBJ2-1 | .
CASSFQGQETQYF | TGTGCCAGCAGCTTCCAGGGCCAAGAGACCCAGTACTTC | TRBV5-4 | . | TRBJ2-5 | many
CSARDPRDTEAFF | TGCAGTGCTAGAGATCCGCGGGACACTGAAGCTTTCTTT | TRBV20-1 | . | TRBJ1-1 | .
CASKSSAEAFF | TGTGCCAGCAAGTCCTCGGCTGAAGCTTTCTTT | TRBV7-9 | . | TRBJ1-1 | many
CSARSDSETQYF | TGCAGTGCTAGATCCGACTCGGAGACCCAGTACTTC | TRBV20-1 | . | TRBJ2-5 | medium-sized
CSARVSRSGANEQFF | TGCAGTGCCCGCGTCAGTAGGTCGGGGGCCAACGAGCAGTTCTTC | TRBV20-1 | . | TRBJ2-1 | many
CASSIESQYF | TGTGCCAGTAGTATAGAGTCACAGTACTTC | TRBV19 | . | TRBJ2-5 | .
CSAKRQGDYEQYF | TGCAGTGCCAAAAGGCAGGGAGACTACGAGCAGTACTTC | TRBV20-1 | . | TRBJ2-7 | medium-sized
CASKSDNYGYTF | TGTGCCAGCAAATCAGATAACTATGGCTACACCTTC | TRBV2 | . | TRBJ1-2 | many
CASTDSGVGTDTQYF | TGCGCCAGCACAGATAGCGGGGTGGGCACAGATACGCAGTATTTT | TRBV10-2 | TRBD2 | TRBJ2-3 | .
CSSYNEQFF | TGCAGCTCCTACAATGAGCAGTTCTTC | TRBV20-1 | . | TRBJ2-1 | .
CASSPWLDYTF | TGTGCCAGCAGTCCCTGGCTAGACTACACCTTC | TRBV7-9 | . | TRBJ1-2 | medium-sized
CASRGTSGYSYNEQFF | TGTGCCAGTAGGGGGACTAGCGGGTACTCCTACAATGAGCAGTTCTTC | TRBV19 | TRBD2 | TRBJ2-1 | many
CASSLGANKYGYTF | TGTGCCAGCAGTTTGGGGGCGAATAAGTATGGCTACACCTTC | TRBV28 | . | TRBJ1-2 | many